This passage covers 25 T cell receptor beta chains from one sample sequenced in a study of T cell repertoires in ileal Crohn's disease. Here immunoSEQ multiplex PCR was the method, and the copy in TCRdb shows in-frame clones only, minus some. The table lists about 9,600 clones, 76% of them singletons. Sequences were obtained from ileal tissue. All receptors come from an adult with Crohn's disease.

The chain joins TRBV15 to TRBJ1-2; tentative D call: TRBD1 (5 bases). The CDR3 has 13 amino acids. CDR1 and CDR2 (germline): LNHNV, YYDKDF (reference sequence). V was cut by 8 bases and J by 5 bases, with 15 bases left in between. In DNA form, the CDR3 reads TGTGCCACCGGTAGGGGTCTTAAATATGGCTACACCTTC. Protein: CATGRGLKYGYTF.

The CDR3: CASSLDTGGEKLFF. The CDR3 DNA is TGCGCCAGCAGCTTGGACACGGGAGGGGAAAAACTGTTTTTT. The chain recombines TRBV5-1 with TRBJ1-4; D is unresolved. This CDR3 contains 14 residues. CDR1 and CDR2 from the germline V gene are SGHRS and YFSETQ. The germline V and J ends were trimmed by 0 bases and 8 bases, with 11 bases remaining between them.

This sequence joins TRBV28 and TRBJ1-2; maybe TRBD1 (5 bases). Germline CDR1 and CDR2: MDHEN and SYDVKM. The V end was cut by 6 bases, the J end by 8 bases, with 19 bases between. There are 14 residues in the CDR3. CDR3 sequence: CASRTTGDPFGYTF. For the CDR3, the DNA is TGTGCCAGCAGGACAACAGGAGACCCCTTCGGCTACACCTTC.

The chain joins TRBV30 to TRBJ2-3; TRBD2 aligns across 13 bases. The germline V gene encodes CDR1 GTSNPN and CDR2 SVGIG (reference sequence). The CDR3 runs to 20 residues. The V and J ends lost 1 base and 1 base, in that order; junction bases with no gene match: 14. CDR3 protein: CAWSGTGGTTSGRGTDTQYF. The CDR3, as DNA: TGTGCCTGGAGTGGAACAGGGGGCACAACTAGCGGGAGGGGCACAGATACGCAGTATTTT.

This chain connects TRBV5-4 to TRBJ1-1, with D possibly being TRBD1 (5 bases). V was clipped by 0 bases and J by 3 bases, with 12 bases between them. The CDR3 extends over 15 amino acids. Germline CDR1 SGHNT, CDR2 YYREEE (reference sequence). CDR3 sequence reads: CASSLVFGGDTEAFF. For the CDR3, the DNA is TGTGCCAGCAGCTTGGTTTTTGGGGGGGACACTGAAGCTTTCTTT.

The rearrangement joins TRBV5-1 to TRBJ1-1; D ambiguous. Germline CDR1 SGHRS, CDR2 YFSETQ. CDR3 length: 13 residues. V was pared by 5 bases and J by 4 bases, with 12 bases between. The CDR3 reads CASSPSRGTEAFF. CDR3 in DNA: TGCGCCAGCAGTCCGAGCCGTGGCACTGAAGCTTTCTTT.

This clone was seen only a few times. V is TRBV19 and J is TRBJ1-1; TRBD1 is a possible D gene (5 bases). Germline loops: CDR1 LNHDA, CDR2 SQIVND (reference sequence). CDR3 length: 15 amino acids. The V end lost 6 bases, the J end lost 1 base, and 15 bases lay between the germline ends. DNA of the CDR3: TGTGCCAGTAGCCCCCGGGGGGACTGGAACACTGAAGCTTTCTTT. Translating gives CASSPRGDWNTEAFF.

This clone came up a few times. The chain couples TRBV6-4 to TRBJ2-7; 9 nucleotides line up with TRBD1. This CDR3 region has 16 residues. V lost 10 bases, J lost 5 bases, and 18 bases stayed unmatched. CDR1 is MRHNA and CDR2 is SNTAGT in the germline V gene. CDR3 coding DNA: TGTGCCAATGGTGGTGAAACGGGACAGGGTGGCAACGAGCAGTACTTC. Translation: CANGGETGQGGNEQYF.

This CDR3 reads CASSSGQGGNQPQHF. The CDR3 DNA follows: TGTGCCAGCAGCTCCGGACAGGGTGGCAATCAGCCCCAGCATTTT. The V call is TRBV7-8, the J call TRBJ1-5, with TRBD1 matching 8 bases. Germline lookup yields CDR1 SGHVS and CDR2 FQNEAQ. This CDR3 has 15 amino acids. Trimming removed 4 bases from V and 2 bases from J; junction bases left unmatched: 4. Combining the CDR3 with reference TRBV7-8 and TRBJ1-5 gives the whole variable domain GAGVSQSPRYKVAKRGQDVALRCDPISGHVSLFWYQQALGQGPEFLTYFQNEAQLDKSGLPSDRFFAERPEGSVSTLKIQRTQQEDSAVYLCASSSGQGGNQPQHFGDGTRLSIL.

The chain combines TRBV30 with TRBJ1-1; a weak D match, TRBD1 (6 bases). The germline CDR1 and CDR2 sequences are GTSNPN and SVGIG (reference sequence). Trimming removed 0 bases at V and 3 bases at J, with 8 bases between. This CDR3 is built from 13 residues. CDR3 nucleotide sequence: TGTGCCTGGAGTGTATCAGGGGACACTGAAGCTTTCTTT. This encodes CAWSVSGDTEAFF.

This chain connects TRBV2 to TRBJ1-2; D call uncertain. The V and J ends lost 4 bases and 4 bases respectively, with 16 bases between them. Per germline, CDR1 SNHLY and CDR2 FYNNEI. CDR3 length: 15 residues. The CDR3 DNA is TGTGCCAGCAGTGCGGCACGCCCCGCGGGCTATGGCTACACCTTC. Protein product: CASSAARPAGYGYTF.

This rearrangement joins TRBV18 to TRBJ2-7; maybe TRBD2 (5 bases). This CDR3 has 12 amino acids. V was shortened by 4 bases and J by 9 bases, with 13 bases between the two germline ends. Germline V gene sequence: CDR1 KGHSH, CDR2 LQKENI. The CDR3 loop is CASSRSDAGQYF. The CDR3 DNA follows: TGTGCCAGCTCACGGTCGGACGCGGGGCAGTACTTC.

This CDR3 is CASSLAANYEQYF. CDR3 sequence (DNA): TGTGCCAGCAGCCTGGCAGCGAACTACGAGCAGTACTTC. The rearrangement links TRBV6-5 to TRBJ2-7; no firm D call. Germline CDR1 reads MNHEY; CDR2 reads SVGAGI. Trimming took 6 bases from V and 3 from J, leaving 12 bases between them. The CDR3 consists of 13 residues.

This chain joins TRBV6-1 and TRBJ2-3, with TRBD2 matching 9 bases. The V gene's germline CDR1 is MNHNS and CDR2 SASEGT. After removal of 10 bases from V and 0 bases from J, the junction contained 5 bases not matched to a gene. This CDR3 is 14 amino acids long. CDR3 residues: CATRTSVSTDTQYF. The DNA for the CDR3 is TGTGCCACCCGGACTAGCGTTAGCACAGATACGCAGTATTTT.

The chain links TRBV30 to TRBJ1-3; D uncertain. From germline, CDR1 is GTSNPN and CDR2 SVGIG (reference sequence). The V end lost 4 bases, the J end lost 0 bases, and 10 bases lay between the germline ends. The CDR3 has 14 amino acids. CDR3 DNA: TGTGCCTGGAACCACGGGGACTCTGGAAACACCATATATTTT. Encoded protein: CAWNHGDSGNTIYF.

V usage is TRBV27 and J usage is TRBJ2-2; 8 bases align to TRBD1. The CDR3 extends over 14 amino acids. Germline V CDR1 and CDR2: MNHEY, SMNVEV (reference sequence). The junction had 6 bases not matched to a gene; V was cut back by 6 bases and J by 6 bases. This chain's CDR3 is CASRGGQVPGELFF. The CDR3 bases are TGTGCCAGCAGGGGGGGACAGGTTCCCGGGGAGCTGTTTTTT.

This clone was seen once. The chain joins TRBV5-1 to TRBJ2-7, with TRBD2 matching over 15 bases. The CDR3 covers 14 residues. The J segment lost 6 bases and the V segment lost 4 bases, leaving 2 bases of the junction unmatched. CDR1 SGHRS and CDR2 YFSETQ come from the germline V gene. This CDR3 reads CASSPGLAGGEQYF. In DNA form, the CDR3 reads TGCGCCAGCAGCCCGGGACTAGCGGGAGGCGAGCAGTACTTC. Based on the CDR3 plus reference TRBV5-1 and TRBJ2-7, the full variable domain is KAGVTQTPRYLIKTRGQQVTLSCSPISGHRSVSWYQQTPGQGLQFLFEYFSETQRNKGNFPGRFSGRQFSNSRSEMNVSTLELGDSALYLCASSPGLAGGEQYFGPGTRLTVT.

The J gene is TRBJ1-2, the V gene TRBV5-1; D is possibly TRBD1 (5 bases). CDR1 is SGHRS and CDR2 is YFSETQ in the germline V gene. Between the trimmed V and J ends, which lost 4 bases and 4 bases, there was a span of 11 bases. This CDR3 is built from 13 residues. CDR3 amino acids: CASSPTAPYGYTF. In nucleotides, the CDR3 is TGCGCCAGCAGCCCGACAGCGCCCTATGGCTACACCTTC.

The rearrangement links TRBV2 to TRBJ1-1; possibly TRBD1 for D (5 bases). Germline-derived CDR1 and CDR2 are SNHLY and FYNNEI. There are 12 residues in the CDR3. Trimming pared 3 bases from V and 4 bases from J, leaving 6 bases between. The CDR3 coding sequence is TGTGCCAGCAGTGAGGGGGGCACTGAAGCTTTCTTT. Translated: CASSEGGTEAFF.

The rearrangement joins TRBV2 to TRBJ1-3; 7 nucleotides line up with TRBD1. Trimming removed 4 bases from V and 0 bases from J; junction bases left unmatched: 6. This CDR3 spans 16 amino acids. CDR1 is SNHLY, CDR2 FYNNEI, per germline. In nucleotides, the CDR3 is TGTGCCAGCAGTGGACGACAGGGCACCTCTGGAAACACCATATATTTT. Amino acid sequence: CASSGRQGTSGNTIYF.

The V and J genes are TRBV7-9 and TRBJ2-6, with D tentatively TRBD1 (6 bases). Trimming took 3 bases from V and 1 from J, leaving 10 bases between them. Germline CDR1 SEHNR, CDR2 FQNEAQ (reference sequence). The CDR3 runs 16 residues. DNA of the CDR3: TGTGCCAGCAGCTTGGATACAGGGTCTGGGGCCAACGTCCTGACTTTC. Translation gives CASSLDTGSGANVLTF.

The chain recombines TRBV6-1 with TRBJ2-7; D might be TRBD2 (6 bases). The V gene lost 10 bases and the J gene lost 2 bases, with 18 bases spanning the gap. The CDR3 loop spans 14 amino acids. Germline V lookup: CDR1 MNHNS, CDR2 SASEGT. CDR3 in amino acids: CATGWEEGPYEQYF. CDR3 sequence (DNA): TGTGCCACCGGCTGGGAGGAGGGACCCTACGAGCAGTACTTC.

The chain carries TRBV9 and TRBJ2-2; the D gene is possibly TRBD1 (5 bases). V was clipped by 0 bases and J by 1 base, with 7 bases between them. This CDR3 spans 15 amino acids. Germline V gene sequence: CDR1 SGDLS, CDR2 YYNGEE. DNA for the CDR3: TGTGCCAGCAGCGTAGCAGGGTTGAACACCGGGGAGCTGTTTTTT. Encoded protein: CASSVAGLNTGELFF.

The rearrangement joins TRBV5-3 to TRBJ1-2; 7 bases agree with TRBD1. TRBV5-3 has ORF status, its function being uncertain. The CDR3 covers 19 residues. The V gene end was trimmed by 4 bases and the J gene end by 7 bases; junction bases not matched to a gene: 25. CDR3 residues: CARSHPYEGAEEVGCGYTF. Here the CDR3 DNA reads TGTGCCAGAAGCCACCCGTATGAGGGGGCGGAAGAGGTGGGTTGTGGCTACACCTTC.

The chain carries TRBV9 and TRBJ1-1; D is ambiguous. The CDR3 sequence is 14 residues long. V gave up 3 bases and J gave up 1 base, with 10 bases separating them. Germline V gene lookup returns CDR1 SGDLS and CDR2 YYNGEE. DNA for the CDR3: TGTGCCAGCAGCGCACTTACAGCGAACACTGAAGCTTTCTTT. It yields the protein CASSALTANTEAFF.